These 2 T cell receptor beta chains came from one sample sequenced in a study of blood T cell repertoires in COVID-19. Only in-frame clones appear in the TCRdb table, and some are missing; sequencing was by immunoSEQ multiplex PCR. Of 200,000 to 250,000 clones in the sample, 80% are singletons; the top ten hold 7.4%. Sequenced input: PBMCs or T cells enriched from blood (not recorded which). Receptors originate from a woman in her 40s with acute COVID-19.

This clone showed up just once. The rearrangement links TRBV18 to TRBJ1-4; 7 nucleotides align to TRBD1. CDR3 size: 16 residues. The J segment lost 5 bases and the V segment lost 5 bases, leaving 11 bases of the junction unmatched. The germline CDR1 and CDR2 sequences are KGHSH and LQKENI. The CDR3 spells CASSSPRGARNEKLFF. DNA for the CDR3: TGTGCCAGCTCAAGCCCCAGGGGGGCTCGGAATGAAAAACTGTTTTTT.

The genes are TRBV28 and TRBJ1-6; 8 nucleotides match TRBD1. With 8 bases clipped from V and 10 bases from J, the junction kept 7 bases outside the gene matches. In germline, CDR1 is MDHEN, CDR2 SYDVKM. The CDR3 is 13 amino acids. The CDR3 DNA follows: TGTGCCAGCTCCTTGGACAGGGACTCACCCCTCCACTTT. The encoded protein is CASSLDRDSPLHF.